This passage covers 30 T cell receptor beta chains from one sample sequenced in a study of blood T cell repertoires in COVID-19. Repertoires were generated with immunoSEQ multiplex PCR, while TCRdb's copy carries only in-frame clones and drops some. Of more than 200,000 clones in the sample, more than 70% are singletons; the top ten hold around 6.6%. Sample: peripheral blood. These receptors were taken from a woman aged 25 to 39 with COVID-19, enrolled during active disease.

The V and J genes are TRBV11-3 and TRBJ2-2; D is possibly TRBD2 (6 bases). This CDR3 comprises 16 residues. The V gene lost 5 bases and the J gene lost 4 bases, with 17 bases spanning the gap. CDR1 SGHNT and CDR2 YENEEA come from the germline V gene. The CDR3 nucleotides are TGTGCCAGCAGCCCCCGGAGCGGGCGCGGCACCGGGGAGCTGTTTTTT. Amino acid sequence: CASSPRSGRGTGELFF.

The genes are TRBV4-3 and TRBJ2-2, with TRBD1 matching over 10 bases. V lost 3 bases, J lost 7 bases, and 5 bases stayed unmatched. The CDR3 has 15 amino acids. CDR1 and CDR2 from the germline V gene are LGHNA and YSLEER. CDR3 nucleotides: TGCGCCAGCAGCCATACCGGGACAGGGGACGGGGAGCTGTTTTTT. Translated, it gives CASSHTGTGDGELFF.

The V call is TRBV5-1, the J call TRBJ2-7; possible D gene TRBD2, 5 bases. Germline CDR1 reads SGHRS; CDR2 reads YFSETQ. CDR3 length: 16 amino acids. Trimming removed 0 bases from V and 2 bases from J, with 15 bases in between. This chain's CDR3 is CASSLGSSGFAYEQYF. The DNA for the CDR3 is TGCGCCAGCAGCTTGGGATCTTCGGGATTCGCCTACGAGCAGTACTTC. The entire variable domain, with the rest obtained from reference TRBV5-1 and TRBJ2-7, is as follows: KAGVTQTPRYLIKTRGQQVTLSCSPISGHRSVSWYQQTPGQGLQFLFEYFSETQRNKGNFPGRFSGRQFSNSRSEMNVSTLELGDSALYLCASSLGSSGFAYEQYFGPGTRLTVT.

For this clone: Other DNA sequences in this specimen translate into the identical CDR3. The chain recombines TRBV24-1 with TRBJ1-2; tentative D call: TRBD1 (5 bases). The CDR3 has 14 amino acids. The V end lost 3 bases, the J end lost 5 bases, and 12 bases lay between the germline ends. Looked up from germline, CDR1 is KGHDR and CDR2 is SFDVKD. The CDR3 coding sequence is TGTGCCACCAGTGATCCTCAGGGAATTTATGGCTACACCTTC. Translated: CATSDPQGIYGYTF.

The chain has TRBV10-1 and TRBJ1-1, with 8 bases matching TRBD1. The CDR3 runs to 14 residues. Per germline, CDR1 WNHNN and CDR2 SYGVQD (reference sequence). The trim removed 8 bases at V and 5 bases at J, leaving 10 bases unmatched. In DNA form, the CDR3 reads TGCGCCAGCTCCGGACAGGGTCAAGGGACTGAAGCTTTCTTT. This translates into CASSGQGQGTEAFF.

The J gene is TRBJ1-1, the V gene TRBV18, with 9 bases fitting TRBD1. Trimming took 4 bases from V and 12 from J; bases not matched to a gene: 6. CDR3 length equals 12 residues. Germline V gene data show CDR1 as KGHSH and CDR2 as LQKENI. DNA of the CDR3: TGTGCCAGCTCACTACAGGGGGCGCCGCCTTTCTTT. Its protein product is CASSLQGAPPFF.

The V call is TRBV3-1 (or the pseudogene TRBV3-2), the J call TRBJ2-7; 7 bases agree with TRBD1. Trimming at V came to 4 bases and at J to 4 bases, leaving 7 bases not matched to a gene. This CDR3 comprises 14 residues. The germline CDR1 and CDR2 sequences are LGHDT and YNNKEL (reference sequence). In nucleotides, the CDR3 is TGTGCCAGCAGCCCGGGACAGCAATTATACGAGCAGTACTTC. This sequence encodes CASSPGQQLYEQYF.

The rearrangement links TRBV18 to TRBJ1-5, with 7 bases matching TRBD1. Germline V CDR1 and CDR2: KGHSH, LQKENI. The V gene end was trimmed by 3 bases and the J gene end by 0 bases; junction bases not matched to a gene: 5. The CDR3 has 16 amino acids. CDR3 in amino acids: CASSPKQGLSNQPQHF. Written as DNA, the CDR3 is TGTGCCAGCTCACCGAAACAGGGGCTTAGCAATCAGCCCCAGCATTTT.

The chain has TRBV3-1 (or the pseudogene TRBV3-2) and TRBJ1-5; a weak D match, TRBD1 (5 bases). CDR3 length: 14 residues. V was cut by 0 bases and J by 6 bases, with 9 bases left in between. Germline V gene sequence: CDR1 LGHDT, CDR2 YNNKEL (reference sequence). CDR3 residues: CASSQDLGGQPQHF. The CDR3 DNA reads as TGTGCCAGCAGCCAAGATCTGGGGGGTCAGCCCCAGCATTTT.

This CDR3 reads CASSEPDEGAKETQYF. The CDR3 DNA sequence: TGCGCCAGCAGTGAGCCCGATGAGGGGGCGAAAGAGACCCAGTACTTC. This sequence joins TRBV10-2 and TRBJ2-5, with 7 positions matching TRBD1. This CDR3 comprises 16 residues. The ends lost 2 bases at V and 3 bases at J; junction bases unmatched: 9. Germline assignment: CDR1 WSHSY and CDR2 SAAADI.

CDR3 nucleotides: TGTGCCAGCGCGGGGGTGGACACTGAAGCTTTCTTT. Its protein is CASAGVDTEAFF. This rearrangement joins TRBV3-1 (or the pseudogene TRBV3-2) to TRBJ1-1; TRBD1 might be the D (5 bases). The V end was cut by 8 bases, the J end by 3 bases, with 10 bases between. Looked up from germline, CDR1 is LGHDT and CDR2 is YNNKEL (reference sequence). CDR3 size: 12 residues.

V is TRBV29-1 and J is TRBJ1-5; 11 bases line up with TRBD1. Germline V CDR1 and CDR2: SQVTM, ANQGSEA. This CDR3 region has 13 residues. Unmatched junction bases numbered 2, after V lost 6 bases and J lost 4 bases. CDR3 coding DNA: TGCAGCGTCGGGACAGGGGGGAATCAGCCCCAGCATTTT. This translates into CSVGTGGNQPQHF.

This clone was counted once. The CDR3: CSASRQGFYNSPLHF. Written as DNA, the CDR3 is TGCAGTGCTAGTAGGCAGGGGTTCTATAATTCACCCCTCCACTTT. The J gene is TRBJ1-6, the V gene TRBV20-1; the D gene is possibly TRBD1 (6 bases). The V gene's germline CDR1 is DFQATT and CDR2 SNEGSKA (reference sequence). The CDR3 is 15 amino acids. V was pared by 3 bases and J by 3 bases, with 12 bases between.

The gene calls are TRBV14 and TRBJ2-7, with a tentative D call TRBD1 (6 bases). CDR1 is SGHDN and CDR2 is FVKESK in the germline V gene. Trimming shortened V by 5 bases and J by 4 bases, and 12 bases separated the two germline ends. The CDR3 has 13 amino acids. The CDR3 sequence: CASSTDRSYEQYF. CDR3 bases: TGTGCCAGCAGCACTGACAGGTCATACGAGCAGTACTTC. The variable domain in full, with the rest retrieved from reference TRBV14 and TRBJ2-7, is EAGVTQFPSHSVIEKGQTVTLRCDPISGHDNLYWYRRVMGKEIKFLLHFVKESKQDESGMPNNRFLAERTGGTYSTLKVQPAELEDSGVYFCASSTDRSYEQYFGPGTRLTVT.

This chain links TRBV15 with TRBJ1-1; the D gene is possibly TRBD1 (6 bases). CDR1 and CDR2 (germline): LNHNV, YYDKDF (reference sequence). The CDR3 covers 14 residues. Trimming pared 8 bases from V and 3 bases from J, leaving 16 bases between. CDR3 sequence (DNA): TGTGCCACCCTGGGGGGGGGCCACGACACTGAAGCTTTCTTT. Its protein product is CATLGGGHDTEAFF. Using reference TRBV15 and TRBJ1-1 for the parts outside the CDR3, the full variable domain is DAMVIQNPRYQVTQFGKPVTLSCSQTLNHNVMYWYQQKSSQAPKLLFHYYDKDFNNEADTPDNFQSRRPNTSFCFLDIRSPGLGDTAMYLCATLGGGHDTEAFFGQGTRLTVV.

In this sample, this clone turned up once. CDR3 nucleotides: TGTGCCAGCAGTCCGCCGGGACTCCTCCAAGAGACCCAGTACTTC. Translating it yields CASSPPGLLQETQYF. The gene calls are TRBV28 and TRBJ2-5; D is possibly TRBD2 (6 bases). Between the trimmed V and J ends, which lost 5 bases and 1 base, there was a span of 14 bases. The length of the CDR3 is 15 residues. CDR1 MDHEN and CDR2 SYDVKM come from the germline V gene.

CDR3 sequence: CASSPSADTQYF. The CDR3 DNA sequence: TGTGCCAGCAGCCCATCGGCAGATACGCAGTATTTT. This sequence joins TRBV12-3 or TRBV12-4 and TRBJ2-3, with no clear D. Trimming removed 6 bases at V and 4 bases at J, with 8 bases between. The CDR3 contains 12 residues.

This clone was counted between two and nine times. The chain joins TRBV29-1 to TRBJ2-5; 10 nucleotides agree with TRBD1. The germline V gene encodes CDR1 SQVTM and CDR2 ANQGSEA. CDR3 length: 13 amino acids. Trimming cost V 5 bases and J 5 bases; bases outside gene matches: 5. The CDR3 region is CSVIPTGGETQYF. In DNA, the CDR3 is TGCAGCGTTATCCCGACAGGGGGCGAGACCCAGTACTTC.

CDR3 protein: CASSHAGGNQPQHF. CDR3 sequence (DNA): TGTGCCAGCAGTCATGCAGGGGGCAATCAGCCCCAGCATTTT. The chain joins TRBV3-1 (or the pseudogene TRBV3-2) to TRBJ1-5; a weak D match, TRBD1 (6 bases). The CDR3 covers 14 residues. The V gene lost 6 bases and the J gene lost 2 bases, with 11 bases spanning the gap. CDR1 and CDR2 from the germline V gene are LGHDT and YNNKEL (reference sequence).

The chain joins TRBV5-6 to TRBJ2-3; 8 bases agree with TRBD2. Trimming at V came to 0 bases and at J to 4 bases, leaving 7 bases not matched to a gene. The CDR3 sequence is 16 residues long. Germline CDR1 and CDR2: SGHDT and YYEEEE. CDR3 nucleotides: TGTGCCAGCAGCTTGGATGTCGGGGGGGCCCCAGATACGCAGTATTTT. It translates to CASSLDVGGAPDTQYF.

The chain is built from TRBV29-1 and TRBJ2-2; no reliable D call. Germline values: CDR1 SQVTM, CDR2 ANQGSEA. V lost 4 bases and J lost 7, with 10 bases in between. The CDR3 has 12 amino acids. This chain's CDR3 is CSVGSPHGELFF. The CDR3 region has the DNA TGCAGCGTTGGCAGTCCTCACGGGGAGCTGTTTTTT.

This clone was observed once. The CDR3, as DNA: TGTGCCAGCAGGGCGGGGGTTTATGGCTACACCTTC. It encodes CASRAGVYGYTF. The gene calls are TRBV28 and TRBJ1-2; perhaps TRBD1 as D (5 bases). The V end was cut by 6 bases, the J end by 5 bases, with 10 bases between. The CDR3 totals 12 residues. Germline V gene data show CDR1 as MDHEN and CDR2 as SYDVKM.

The J gene is TRBJ1-2, the V gene TRBV19, with 7 bases fitting TRBD1. Trimming removed 6 bases from V and 3 bases from J; junction bases left unmatched: 22. Germline lookup yields CDR1 LNHDA and CDR2 SQIVND (reference sequence). The CDR3 has 19 residues. In DNA, the CDR3 is TGTGCCAGTAGCACAAGAGGATACCGGACAGGATCAGTGGACTATGGCTACACCTTC. Translation gives CASSTRGYRTGSVDYGYTF. The complete variable domain, with remaining parts taken from reference TRBV19 and TRBJ1-2, reads DGGITQSPKYLFRKEGQNVTLSCEQNLNHDAMYWYRQDPGQGLRLIYYSQIVNDFQKGDIAEGYSVSREKKESFPLTVTSAQKNPTAFYLCASSTRGYRTGSVDYGYTFGSGTRLTVV.

The rearrangement uses TRBV12-5 and TRBJ2-5; 9 bases line up with TRBD2. This CDR3 comprises 17 residues. The V gene end was trimmed by 1 base and the J gene end by 5 bases; junction bases not matched to a gene: 11. The V gene's germline CDR1 is LGHNT and CDR2 FRNRAP. For the CDR3, the DNA is TGTGCTAGTGGTTTGGCTCCGGGGCGGGAGGGCCACGAGACCCAGTACTTC. Protein product: CASGLAPGREGHETQYF.

CDR3 sequence (DNA): TGTGCCAGCAGCTTAAGGGACAGCCGAAACACCGGGGAGCTGTTTTTT. Residues: CASSLRDSRNTGELFF. The chain couples TRBV7-8 to TRBJ2-2; 7 bases line up with TRBD1. Trimming cost V 2 bases and J 2 bases; bases outside gene matches: 5. CDR1 is SGHVS, CDR2 FQNEAQ, per germline. The CDR3 spans 16 residues. The full variable domain, completed using reference TRBV7-8 and TRBJ2-2, is GAGVSQSPRYKVAKRGQDVALRCDPISGHVSLFWYQQALGQGPEFLTYFQNEAQLDKSGLPSDRFFAERPEGSVSTLKIQRTQQEDSAVYLCASSLRDSRNTGELFFGEGSRLTVL.

At least ten counts were recorded for this clone. This chain joins TRBV9 and TRBJ1-1, with D possibly being TRBD1 (6 bases). The CDR3 is 15 residues long. Germline assignment: CDR1 SGDLS and CDR2 YYNGEE. V gave up 4 bases and J gave up 1 base, with 14 bases separating them. The CDR3 DNA reads as TGTGCCAGCAGCCCAAGCGGACAGCCGAACACTGAAGCTTTCTTT. Its protein product is CASSPSGQPNTEAFF.

CDR3 residues: CASSYPGRGRFYEQYF. For the CDR3, the DNA is TGTGCCAGCAGTTACCCCGGACGGGGTAGGTTCTACGAGCAGTACTTC. V gene TRBV6-2 or TRBV6-3 combines with J gene TRBJ2-7; D perhaps matches TRBD2 (5 bases). Germline V gene lookup returns CDR1 MNHEY and CDR2 SVGEGT. This CDR3 region has 16 residues. The V end lost 2 bases, the J end lost 3 bases, and 17 bases lay between the germline ends.

The chain uses TRBV6-2 or TRBV6-3 and TRBJ1-1; D not resolved. The CDR3 is made up of 14 amino acids. V was pared by 0 bases and J by 4 bases, with 9 bases between. Germline CDR1 and CDR2: MNHEY and SVGEGT. CDR3 region: CASSYSPGPTEAFF. The CDR3 DNA reads as TGTGCCAGCAGTTACTCGCCAGGCCCCACTGAAGCTTTCTTT.

This chain joins TRBV7-2 and TRBJ2-1; TRBD2 is a possible D gene (5 bases). This CDR3 is built from 15 residues. V lost 1 base, J lost 5 bases, and 12 bases lay in between. Germline-derived CDR1 and CDR2 are SGHTA and FQGNSA. CDR3 sequence reads: CASSLGGYRDNEQFF. The CDR3 DNA reads as TGTGCCAGCAGCTTAGGAGGGTATCGGGACAATGAGCAGTTCTTC. Drawing the rest from reference TRBV7-2 and TRBJ2-1, the complete variable domain is GAGVSQSPSNKVTEKGKDVELRCDPISGHTALYWYRQSLGQGLEFLIYFQGNSAPDKSGLPSDRFSAERTGGSVSTLTIQRTQQEDSAVYLCASSLGGYRDNEQFFGPGTRLTVL.

The chain has TRBV7-9 and TRBJ1-2; no reliable D call. This CDR3 spans 16 amino acids. Germline assignment: CDR1 SEHNR and CDR2 FQNEAQ (reference sequence). Trimming pared 0 bases from V and 0 bases from J, leaving 11 bases between. Here the CDR3 DNA reads TGTGCCAGCAGCTTAGCACTGACACTTACTAACTATGGCTACACCTTC. Translating gives CASSLALTLTNYGYTF.